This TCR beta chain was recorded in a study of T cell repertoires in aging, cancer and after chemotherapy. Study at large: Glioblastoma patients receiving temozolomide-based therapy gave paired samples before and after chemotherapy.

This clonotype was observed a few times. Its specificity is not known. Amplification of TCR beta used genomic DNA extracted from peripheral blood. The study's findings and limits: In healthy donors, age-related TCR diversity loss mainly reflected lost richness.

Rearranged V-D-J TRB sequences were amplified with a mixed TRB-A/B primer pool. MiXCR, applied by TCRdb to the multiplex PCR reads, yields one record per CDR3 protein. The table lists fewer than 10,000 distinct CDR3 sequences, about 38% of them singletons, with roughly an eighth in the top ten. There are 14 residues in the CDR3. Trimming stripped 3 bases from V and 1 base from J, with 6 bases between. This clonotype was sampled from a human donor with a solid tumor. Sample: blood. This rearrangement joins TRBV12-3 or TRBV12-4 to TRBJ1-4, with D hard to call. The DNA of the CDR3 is TGTGCCAGCAGTTTTCCGGGAACTAATGAAAAACTGTTTTTT. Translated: CASSFPGTNEKLFF.